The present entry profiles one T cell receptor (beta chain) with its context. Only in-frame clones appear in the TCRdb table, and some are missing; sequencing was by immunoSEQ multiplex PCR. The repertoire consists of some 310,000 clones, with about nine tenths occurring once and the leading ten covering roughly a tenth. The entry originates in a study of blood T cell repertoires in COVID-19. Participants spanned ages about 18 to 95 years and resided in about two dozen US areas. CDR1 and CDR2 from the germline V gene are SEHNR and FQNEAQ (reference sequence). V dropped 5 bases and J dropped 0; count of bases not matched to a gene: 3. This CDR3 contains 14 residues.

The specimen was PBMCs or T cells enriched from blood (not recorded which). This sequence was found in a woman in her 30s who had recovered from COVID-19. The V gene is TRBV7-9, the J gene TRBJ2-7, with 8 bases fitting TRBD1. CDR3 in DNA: TGTGCCAGCAGCGGACAGGGACTCTCCTACGAGCAGTACTTC. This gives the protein CASSGQGLSYEQYF.